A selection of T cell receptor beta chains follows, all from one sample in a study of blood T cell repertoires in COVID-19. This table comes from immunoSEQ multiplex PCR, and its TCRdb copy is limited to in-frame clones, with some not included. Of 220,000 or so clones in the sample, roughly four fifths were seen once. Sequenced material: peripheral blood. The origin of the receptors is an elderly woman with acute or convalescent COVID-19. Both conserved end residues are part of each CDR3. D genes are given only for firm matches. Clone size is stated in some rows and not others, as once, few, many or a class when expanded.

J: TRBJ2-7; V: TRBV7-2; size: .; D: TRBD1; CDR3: CASRTGQGNYEQYF; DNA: TGTGCCAGCAGAACGGGACAGGGGAACTACGAGCAGTACTTC
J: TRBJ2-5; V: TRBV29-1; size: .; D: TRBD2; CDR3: CSVGLAGSQETQYF; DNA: TGCAGCGTTGGTCTAGCGGGGAGCCAAGAGACCCAGTACTTC
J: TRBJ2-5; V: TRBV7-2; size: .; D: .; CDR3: CASSRQGSETQYF; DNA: TGTGCCAGCTCGAGGCAGGGGTCGGAGACCCAGTACTTC
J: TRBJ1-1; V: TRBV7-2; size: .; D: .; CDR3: CASSAGVTEAFF; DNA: TGTGCCAGCAGCGCGGGGGTAACTGAAGCTTTCTTT
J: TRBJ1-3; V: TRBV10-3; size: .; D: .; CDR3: CAIRADSPGNTIYF; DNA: TGTGCCATCAGAGCAGACTCTCCTGGAAACACCATATATTTT
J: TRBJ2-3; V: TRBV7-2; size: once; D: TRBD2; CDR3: CASSLNGLAVPGDTQYF; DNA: TGTGCCAGCAGCTTAAATGGACTAGCGGTCCCAGGGGATACGCAGTATTTT
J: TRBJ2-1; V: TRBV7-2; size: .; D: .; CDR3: CASSLIDNEQFF; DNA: TGTGCCAGCAGCTTAATAGACAATGAGCAGTTCTTC
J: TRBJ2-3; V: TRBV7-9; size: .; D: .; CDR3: CASSWQGTDTQYF; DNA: TGTGCCAGCAGCTGGCAGGGAACAGATACGCAGTATTTT
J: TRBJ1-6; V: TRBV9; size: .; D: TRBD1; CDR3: CASSAPGQSSYNSPLHF; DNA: TGTGCCAGCAGCGCACCGGGACAGAGCTCCTATAATTCACCCCTCCACTTT
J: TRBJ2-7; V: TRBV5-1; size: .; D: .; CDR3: CASSYSPGQGSYEQYF; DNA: TGCGCCAGCAGCTACTCTCCGGGACAAGGGTCCTACGAGCAGTACTTC
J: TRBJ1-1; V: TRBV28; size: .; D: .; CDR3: CASSERGGPNTEAFF; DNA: TGTGCCAGCAGTGAACGGGGGGGCCCCAACACTGAAGCTTTCTTT
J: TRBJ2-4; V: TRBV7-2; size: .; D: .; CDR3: CASSASNIQYF; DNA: TGTGCCAGCAGCGCGAGCAACATTCAGTACTTC
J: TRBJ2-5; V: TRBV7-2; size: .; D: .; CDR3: CASSLAGQKETQYF; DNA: TGTGCCAGCAGCTTAGCGGGGCAGAAAGAGACCCAGTACTTC
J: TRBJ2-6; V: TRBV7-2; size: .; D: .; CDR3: CASSLGSTSGANVLTF; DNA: TGTGCCAGCAGCTTAGGTAGCACCTCTGGGGCCAACGTCCTGACTTTC
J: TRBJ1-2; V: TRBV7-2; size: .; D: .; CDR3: CASTPGVDGYTF; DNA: TGTGCCAGCACCCCAGGGGTAGATGGCTACACCTTC
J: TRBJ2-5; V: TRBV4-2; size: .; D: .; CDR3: CASSQDLSTRLYF; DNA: TGTGCCAGCAGCCAAGACTTATCTACCAGGTTATACTTC